The next 8 T cell receptor beta chains were all read from a single sample in a study of long-term antiretroviral therapy in people with HIV. Sequencing relied on immunoSEQ assay v3.0, run at survey level. Using immunoSEQ multiplex PCR, the repertoire was profiled, and TCRdb retains in-frame clones only, with some absent. The data contain about 33,000 clones, about 95% of them singletons. The material sequenced was unsorted PBMCs, taken about 6.6 years after starting antiretroviral therapy. The receptors shown here come from a man younger than 40 with HIV.

The chain has TRBV4-3 and TRBJ2-7; a possible D gene is TRBD1 (5 bases). The CDR3 has 14 residues. CDR1 is LGHNA, CDR2 YSLEER, per germline. V shed 2 bases and J shed 4 bases, with 12 bases lying between them. Written as DNA, the CDR3 is TGCGCCAGCAGCCAAAACAAACAGGAGTACGAGCAGTACTTC. It encodes CASSQNKQEYEQYF.

This CDR3 reads CASTLRASSYNSPLHF. In DNA form, the CDR3 reads TGTGCCAGCACTCTCAGGGCGAGCTCCTATAATTCACCCCTCCACTTT. The chain has TRBV7-8 and TRBJ1-6, with D possibly matching TRBD1 (5 bases). Germline lookup yields CDR1 SGHVS and CDR2 FQNEAQ. Trimming took 7 bases from V and 0 from J, leaving 13 bases between them. This CDR3 region has 16 residues.

There are a few counts of this clone. The chain recombines TRBV19 with TRBJ2-1; 7 nucleotides align to TRBD2. The V and J ends lost 5 bases and 1 base, in that order; junction bases with no gene match: 2. CDR3 size: 14 residues. From germline, CDR1 is LNHDA and CDR2 SQIVND (reference sequence). CDR3 nucleotide sequence: TGTGCCAGTAGTTTTAGCGGGTCCTACAATGAGCAGTTCTTC. Protein sequence: CASSFSGSYNEQFF. Variable domain in full (rest from reference TRBV19 and TRBJ2-1): DGGITQSPKYLFRKEGQNVTLSCEQNLNHDAMYWYRQDPGQGLRLIYYSQIVNDFQKGDIAEGYSVSREKKESFPLTVTSAQKNPTAFYLCASSFSGSYNEQFFGPGTRLTVL.

The chain links TRBV11-3 to TRBJ2-1; tentative D call: TRBD2 (5 bases). The CDR3 runs to 16 residues. The germline V gene has CDR1 SGHNT and CDR2 YENEEA. The V end was cut by 2 bases, the J end by 5 bases, with 16 bases between. This CDR3 is CASSLSAGAGDNEQFF. CDR3 in DNA: TGTGCCAGCAGCTTATCCGCAGGAGCCGGGGACAATGAGCAGTTCTTC.

V and J are TRBV2 and TRBJ2-2, with TRBD2 as a possible D gene (5 bases). Germline V gene lookup returns CDR1 SNHLY and CDR2 FYNNEI. Deletions cut 7 bases from V and 3 bases from J, with 15 bases between. CDR3 length: 15 amino acids. CDR3 DNA: TGTGCCAGCACTCGGAGGACGGTCGACACCGGGGAGCTGTTTTTT. Its protein is CASTRRTVDTGELFF. Using reference TRBV2 and TRBJ2-2 for the parts outside the CDR3, the full variable domain is EPEVTQTPSHQVTQMGQEVILRCVPISNHLYFYWYRQILGQKVEFLVSFYNNEISEKSEIFDDQFSVERPDGSNFTLKIRSTKLEDSAMYFCASTRRTVDTGELFFGEGSRLTVL.

The V call is TRBV28, the J call TRBJ2-7; D remains ambiguous. The CDR3 spans 14 residues. The germline V and J ends were trimmed by 7 bases and 5 bases, with 18 bases remaining between them. Germline assignment: CDR1 MDHEN and CDR2 SYDVKM. CDR3: CASTPRFDRNEQYF. CDR3 sequence (DNA): TGTGCCAGCACCCCGCGGTTCGACCGAAACGAGCAGTACTTC.

The chain has TRBV25-1 and TRBJ2-1; D possibly corresponds to TRBD1 (5 bases). Germline values: CDR1 MGHDK, CDR2 SYGVNS. The CDR3 contains 11 residues. Trimming left V 2 bases short and J 13 bases short, with 9 bases between. The CDR3 loop is CASSEVGLQFF. Here the CDR3 DNA reads TGTGCCAGCAGTGAAGTGGGGCTCCAGTTCTTC. Full variable domain (rest looked up from reference TRBV25-1 and TRBJ2-1): EADIYQTPRYLVIGTGKKITLECSQTMGHDKMYWYQQDPGMELHLIHYSYGVNSTEKGDLSSESTVSRIRTEHFPLTLESARPSHTSQYLCASSEVGLQFFGPGTRLTVL.

The J gene is TRBJ2-3, the V gene TRBV7-9; 14 nucleotides align to TRBD2. This CDR3 region has 17 residues. V was clipped by 5 bases and J by 2 bases; unmatched bases: 6. Germline lookup yields CDR1 SEHNR and CDR2 FQNEAQ (reference sequence). The CDR3 DNA reads as TGTGCCAGCAGCCGGACTAGCGGGAGGAAAGACACAGATACGCAGTATTTT. Translation: CASSRTSGRKDTDTQYF. Variable domain in full (rest from reference TRBV7-9 and TRBJ2-3): DTGVSQNPRHKITKRGQNVTFRCDPISEHNRLYWYRQTLGQGPEFLTYFQNEAQLEKSRLLSDRFSAERPKGSFSTLEIQRTEQGDSAMYLCASSRTSGRKDTDTQYFGPGTRLTVL.